This TCR beta chain appears in the sequencing data of a study of cytomegalovirus exposure and HLA in healthy donors. It was with 60 Vbeta and 13 Jbeta primers that the PCR ran. TCRdb keeps only in-frame clones here, not all; method: immunoSEQ multiplex PCR. This table has over 150,000 clones, just under 80% appearing once. Whole-study findings and limits: Judged likely to be a sequencing artifact was a cluster of highly shared sequence variants.

This CDR3 is built from 13 residues. With 3 bases clipped from V and 7 bases from J, the junction kept 2 bases outside the gene matches. CDR1 and CDR2 (germline): LNHNV, YYDKDF (reference sequence). Concerning this clone: Its antigen remains unidentified.

The origin of this receptor is a woman in her forties or fifties in good health and CMV-seropositive. Sequencing input: PBMCs. The genes are TRBV15 and TRBJ2-2, with 7 bases matching TRBD2. The CDR3 DNA reads TGTGCCACCAGCAGGAGCGGGATCGGGGAGCTGTTTTTT. Translated, it gives CATSRSGIGELFF.